What follows are 17 T cell receptor beta chains derived from one specimen sequenced in a study of T cell repertoires in cytomegalovirus infection. TCRdb analysed the reads with MiXCR anew, one entry per CDR3 protein. The repertoire consists of around 630,000 distinct CDR3 sequences, with approximately 24% occurring once and the leading ten covering 8%. The sequenced material came from CD8+ T cells from PBMCs. These receptor sequences come from a human donor in good health (CMV status not recorded). Some clones in this sample may be carry-over from other donors' samples.

The chain recombines TRBV3-1 with TRBJ2-2, with 7 bases fitting TRBD2. The CDR3 length is 17 residues. Germline V lookup: CDR1 LGHDT, CDR2 YNNKEL (reference sequence). V shed 0 bases, J shed 3 bases, and the junction held 7 bases outside the gene matches. The CDR3 loop is CASSQESRGEDTGELFF. For the CDR3, the DNA is TGTGCCAGCAGCCAAGAGTCACGGGGGGAGGACACCGGGGAGCTGTTTTTT. Complete variable domain (other parts from reference TRBV3-1 and TRBJ2-2): DTAVSQTPKYLVTQMGNDKSIKCEQNLGHDTMYWYKQDSKKFLKIMFSYNNKELIINETVPNRFSPKSPDKAHLNLHINSLELGDSAVYFCASSQESRGEDTGELFFGEGSRLTVL.

This clonotype has just a few counts. The rearrangement uses TRBV10-3 and TRBJ2-7; D perhaps matches TRBD2 (5 bases). CDR1 and CDR2 (germline): ENHRY, SYGVKD. V was clipped by 0 bases and J by 7 bases, with 16 bases between them. This CDR3 region has 15 residues. The CDR3 bases are TGTGCCATCAGTGAGTCCGGCCCTGTCGGGGAAGAGCAGTACGTC. It is translated as CAISESGPVGEEQYV.

The chain carries TRBV27 and TRBJ2-5, with 11 bases that match TRBD1. Trimming at V came to 1 base and at J to 5 bases, leaving 9 bases not matched to a gene. CDR3 length: 17 amino acids. Germline V gene lookup returns CDR1 MNHEY and CDR2 SMNVEV (reference sequence). The chain's CDR3 is CASSLWPSDRGLETQYF. The CDR3 DNA reads TGTGCCAGCAGTTTATGGCCCTCGGACAGGGGGCTGGAGACCCAGTACTTC.

This clonotype was recorded at least ten times. The rearrangement links TRBV7-2 to TRBJ2-3, with 10 bases fitting TRBD2. Per the germline V gene, CDR1 is SGHTA and CDR2 is FQGNSA. Losses at the gene ends were 3 bases for V and 0 bases for J; bases not matched to a gene: 6. CDR3 size: 17 residues. CDR3 residues: CASSFEAGGPSTDTQYF. In DNA form, the CDR3 reads TGTGCCAGCAGCTTTGAAGCGGGGGGGCCAAGCACAGATACGCAGTATTTT.

This chain joins TRBV14 and TRBJ1-1; no definite D call. Germline CDR1 and CDR2: SGHDN and FVKESK. The CDR3 is 13 residues long. V was trimmed by 4 bases and J by 11 bases, leaving 17 bases between them. The CDR3 protein is CASSPPPPDGAFF. The CDR3 bases are TGTGCCAGCAGCCCGCCGCCGCCGGATGGGGCTTTCTTT.

This clonotype has only a few counts. The chain joins TRBV20-1 to TRBJ1-3; D is perhaps TRBD1 (5 bases). The CDR3 runs to 16 residues. Germline-derived CDR1 and CDR2 are DFQATT and SNEGSKA (reference sequence). V shed 1 base and J shed 5 bases, with 18 bases lying between them. The CDR3 region is CSARGEDKGGRNTIYF. Here the CDR3 DNA reads TGCAGTGCTAGAGGAGAGGACAAGGGTGGGCGAAACACCATATATTTT.

This clonotype was observed a few times. The chain links TRBV18 to TRBJ1-5; unclear D gene. Trimming left V 2 bases short and J 1 base short, with 9 bases between. The CDR3 extends over 15 amino acids. Germline assignment: CDR1 KGHSH and CDR2 LQKENI. CDR3 in amino acids: CASSPEATSNQPQHF. In DNA, the CDR3 is TGTGCCAGCTCACCAGAAGCCACCAGCAATCAGCCCCAGCATTTT.

This clonotype was seen a handful of times. The chain combines TRBV7-9 with TRBJ2-7; TRBD2 might be the D (6 bases). This CDR3 region has 15 residues. Per the germline V gene, CDR1 is SEHNR and CDR2 is FQNEAQ (reference sequence). The V end lost 1 base, the J end lost 0 bases, and 10 bases lay between the germline ends. The CDR3 protein is CASSLDAGLSYEQYV. The CDR3 nucleotides read TGTGCCAGCAGCTTAGACGCGGGGCTCTCCTACGAGCAGTACGTC.

This clonotype was detected many times. The chain carries TRBV12-3 or TRBV12-4 and TRBJ1-3; D gene uncertain. The CDR3 length is 13 residues. With 5 bases removed from V and 2 bases from J, the gap between germline ends came to 7 bases. The CDR3 DNA is TGTGCCAGCAGTGCCCCGGCTGGAAACACCATATATTTT. It encodes CASSAPAGNTIYF.

This clonotype was recorded at least ten times. This chain links TRBV27 with TRBJ2-3; D might be TRBD1 (5 bases). The CDR3 loop spans 15 amino acids. Germline CDR1 reads MNHEY; CDR2 reads SMNVEV (reference sequence). V was trimmed by 4 bases and J by 3 bases, leaving 14 bases between them. The CDR3 spells CASSSQGISTDTQYF. The CDR3 DNA reads TGTGCCAGCAGTTCCCAGGGTATTAGTACAGATACGCAGTATTTT.

This clonotype was recorded at least ten times. The chain is built from TRBV20-1 and TRBJ2-1, with TRBD2 matching over 10 bases. The CDR3 is made up of 15 amino acids. V was clipped by 5 bases and J by 2 bases; unmatched bases: 6. In germline, CDR1 is DFQATT, CDR2 SNEGSKA (reference sequence). The CDR3 bases are TGCAGTGCTCAACTTCTAGCGGGGGCCTACAATGAGCAGTTCTTC. Protein sequence: CSAQLLAGAYNEQFF.

The rearrangement links TRBV27 to TRBJ2-1, with TRBD1 matching over 7 bases. J gave up 7 bases and V 0 bases, and 9 bases lay outside the gene matches. The germline V gene encodes CDR1 MNHEY and CDR2 SMNVEV (reference sequence). CDR3 length: 16 amino acids. Here the CDR3 reads CASSLSGWETGNEQFF. The DNA of the CDR3 is TGTGCCAGCAGTTTATCTGGTTGGGAGACAGGGAATGAGCAGTTCTTC.

The genes are TRBV28 and TRBJ1-3; TRBD1 matches at 9 bases. The CDR3 extends over 14 amino acids. With V trimmed by 4 bases and J by 8 bases, 6 bases remained unmatched. CDR1 MDHEN and CDR2 SYDVKM come from the germline V gene. The CDR3 DNA reads TGTGCCAGCAGTTCGAGGACAGGGGAGGACACCATATATTTT. This encodes CASSSRTGEDTIYF.

This clonotype was seen a handful of times. The genes are TRBV29-1 and TRBJ2-1; 7 bases map to TRBD1. With V trimmed by 7 bases and J by 15 bases, 12 bases remained unmatched. The CDR3 loop spans 11 amino acids. Germline V CDR1 and CDR2: SQVTM, ANQGSEA. The CDR3 spells CSGVHRGEWFF. The CDR3 DNA follows: TGCAGCGGTGTTCACAGGGGCGAGTGGTTCTTC.

On this clonotype: One end of the junction does not line up with germline, which may come from a read error. V and J are TRBV5-6 and TRBJ2-7; D possibly matches TRBD1 or TRBD2 (5 bases each). The CDR3 loop spans 13 amino acids. Germline V lookup: CDR1 SGHDT, CDR2 YYEEEE. The CDR3 bases are TGTGCCAACAGCCCGGGACGGGGAAACGAGCAGTACTTC. It translates to CANSPGRGNEQYF.

On this clonotype: This may arise from a read error, as a much more abundant clone is one base away. V gene TRBV7-4 combines with J gene TRBJ2-1; D uncertain. This CDR3 has 16 amino acids. The V end lost 2 bases, the J end lost 2 bases, and 13 bases lay between the germline ends. From germline, CDR1 is SGHVT and CDR2 SQSDAQ. CDR3 loop: CASSLRIHVPYNEQFF. CDR3 bases: TGTGCCAGCAGCTTAAGAATTCATGTTCCCTACAATGAGCAGTTCTTC.

This clonotype was picked up a small number of times. The chain carries TRBV28 and TRBJ2-5; the match to TRBD1 covers 7 bases. This CDR3 contains 15 residues. With V trimmed by 2 bases and J by 2 bases, 5 bases remained unmatched. The germline V gene encodes CDR1 MDHEN and CDR2 SYDVKM. CDR3 DNA sequence: TGTGCCAGCAGTTTACCGACAGGGAATCAAGAGACCCAGTACTTC. Protein product: CASSLPTGNQETQYF.